A single sample gave rise to the 21 T cell receptor beta chains below, sequenced in a study of blood T cells in healthy people across ages (dated by TCRdb to the mid-2010s). Library method: 5' RACE. This sample was sequenced with an Illumina HiSeq 2500. A second PCR of roughly 7 to 11 cycles was performed with a sample-barcoded 5' primer and a J-beta primer mix. The public sequencing data were trimmed at Q25 with fastp and processed into clonotypes with MiXCR by TCRdb, which kept only in-frame beta chains. Duplicate CDR3 protein sequences are folded into a single record with the most common DNA and genes. The sample table contains around 280,000 distinct CDR3 sequences; only one count was recorded for 25% to 30% of them. The ten largest account for about 30% of the sample. The sample taken for sequencing was blood. The origin of the receptors is a woman aged 70-85 years in good health.

This chain's CDR3 is CASNSQGSYEQYF. The CDR3 DNA follows: TGTGCCAGCAACTCTCAGGGTAGCTACGAGCAGTACTTC. The chain joins TRBV7-6 to TRBJ2-7; the D gene is possibly TRBD1 (5 bases). The CDR3 runs to 13 residues. V was clipped by 7 bases and J by 3 bases, with 13 bases between them. Germline V gene data show CDR1 as SGHVS and CDR2 as FNYEAQ. Filled out from reference TRBV7-6 and TRBJ2-7, the complete variable domain reads GAGVSQSPRYKVTKRGQDVALRCDPISGHVSLYWYRQALGQGPEFLTYFNYEAQQDKSGLPNDRFSAERPEGSISTLTIQRTEQRDSAMYRCASNSQGSYEQYFGPGTRLTVT.

This clonotype was seen only a few times. The chain recombines TRBV7-2 with TRBJ2-2; TRBD2 aligns across 8 bases. The CDR3 has 16 amino acids. Germline values: CDR1 SGHTA, CDR2 FQGNSA. V trimming: 2 bases; J trimming: 5 bases; junction bases outside the gene matches: 7. The CDR3 spells CASSLMPAGETGELFF. CDR3 nucleotide sequence: TGTGCCAGCAGCTTAATGCCAGCGGGAGAGACCGGGGAGCTGTTTTTT.

The V call is TRBV9, the J call TRBJ1-6; D uncertain. CDR1 is SGDLS, CDR2 YYNGEE, per germline. The ends were cut back, 0 bases at V and 6 bases at J, with 7 bases in the middle. This CDR3 has 14 residues. For the CDR3, the DNA is TGTGCCAGCAGCGTAGTCGGGATTAATTCACCCCTCCACTTT. Translated, it gives CASSVVGINSPLHF.

This clonotype was recorded only once. This rearrangement joins TRBV5-1 to TRBJ2-3; D is ambiguous. This CDR3 spans 19 amino acids. The germline V gene encodes CDR1 SGHRS and CDR2 YFSETQ. V was shortened by 2 bases and J by 0 bases, with 22 bases between the two germline ends. CDR3 in amino acids: CASSFSGYRGRTSTDTQYF. The CDR3 coding sequence is TGCGCCAGCAGCTTTTCTGGATATCGCGGCCGTACTAGCACAGATACGCAGTATTTT. Based on the CDR3 plus reference TRBV5-1 and TRBJ2-3, the full variable domain is KAGVTQTPRYLIKTRGQQVTLSCSPISGHRSVSWYQQTPGQGLQFLFEYFSETQRNKGNFPGRFSGRQFSNSRSEMNVSTLELGDSALYLCASSFSGYRGRTSTDTQYFGPGTRLTVL.

The chain has TRBV7-2 and TRBJ2-5, with D perhaps TRBD2 (5 bases). The CDR3 consists of 14 residues. Trimming removed 4 bases from V and 4 bases from J, with 13 bases in between. CDR1 SGHTA and CDR2 FQGNSA come from the germline V gene. The CDR3 is CASSSPSLPETQYF. The CDR3 DNA reads TGTGCCAGCAGCTCTCCTAGCCTACCAGAGACCCAGTACTTC.

The chain carries TRBV5-1 and TRBJ2-5; D unresolved. Germline CDR1 and CDR2: SGHRS and YFSETQ. The CDR3 runs 15 residues. Trimming stripped 0 bases from V and 2 bases from J, with 11 bases between. The CDR3 here is CASSLGGGIQETQYF. DNA for the CDR3: TGCGCCAGCAGCTTGGGCGGTGGGATACAAGAGACCCAGTACTTC.

This clonotype was recorded a few times. The gene calls are TRBV10-3 and TRBJ2-5; D uncertain. Between the trimmed V and J ends, which lost 6 bases and 5 bases, there was a span of 10 bases. CDR1 is ENHRY, CDR2 SYGVKD, per germline. CDR3 length equals 12 residues. The CDR3: CAISEVGETQYF. The CDR3 bases are TGTGCCATCAGCGAGGTCGGGGAGACCCAGTACTTC.

The sample holds a few counts of this clonotype. The V gene is TRBV5-1, the J gene TRBJ2-5; TRBD2 matches 9 bases. Per the germline V gene, CDR1 is SGHRS and CDR2 is YFSETQ. Germline trimming cut 7 bases from V and 5 bases from J; bases unmatched to any gene: 15. This CDR3 comprises 16 residues. CDR3 bases: TGCGCCAGCCAAGCAGGTAGCGGGAGCGGTGTGGAGACCCAGTACTTC. Translation: CASQAGSGSGVETQYF.

There are a few counts of this clonotype. The chain couples TRBV5-1 to TRBJ2-7; 7 bases match TRBD1. Germline-derived CDR1 and CDR2 are SGHRS and YFSETQ. The CDR3 sequence is 14 residues long. J lost 3 bases, V lost 2 bases, and 5 bases had no gene match. CDR3 protein: CASSFGTEYYEQYF. The CDR3 DNA is TGCGCCAGCAGCTTCGGGACAGAATACTACGAGCAGTACTTC.

The rearrangement joins TRBV20-1 to TRBJ2-5, with D hard to call. V was cut by 4 bases and J by 6 bases, with 9 bases left in between. Germline V gives CDR1 DFQATT, CDR2 SNEGSKA (reference sequence). CDR3 length equals 11 residues. The CDR3 nucleotides read TGCAGTGCTACAGAGAGACAGACCCAGTACTTC. Translation gives CSATERQTQYF.

This clonotype has more than one count but fewer than ten. The conserved closing phenylalanine or tryptophan is absent in this CDR3, likely reflecting a read error. Because the CDR3's place on the DNA is in doubt, the DNA is left out and the CDR3 is given as listed by TCRdb. This chain links TRBV28 with TRBJ2-7; the table's D call, TRBD1, was not checked against the DNA. Germline CDR1 MDHEN, CDR2 SYDVKM. The CDR3 has 14 amino acids, counting both end residues. CDR3 residues: CASSFRRIRDRVVS.

The sample holds a few counts of this clonotype. The V and J genes are TRBV12-3 or TRBV12-4 and TRBJ1-6, with D unclear. This CDR3 has 14 residues. V shed 3 bases and J shed 13 bases, with 16 bases lying between them. CDR3 loop: CASSFRLGAFPLHF. The CDR3 DNA follows: TGTGCCAGCAGTTTTCGACTGGGCGCCTTCCCCCTCCACTTT.

V and J are TRBV5-1 and TRBJ2-1; TRBD2 agrees at 7 bases. The junction had 6 bases not matched to a gene; V was cut back by 4 bases and J by 2 bases. The CDR3 is 15 amino acids. Germline V CDR1 and CDR2: SGHRS, YFSETQ. CDR3 residues: CASSILAGAYNEQFF. The CDR3 region has the DNA TGCGCCAGCAGCATCTTGGCGGGAGCCTACAATGAGCAGTTCTTC.

This clonotype was seen more than once but under ten times. J is TRBJ1-4 and V is TRBV28; the D gene is possibly TRBD1 (5 bases). CDR3 length: 15 residues. Trimming removed 5 bases from V and 10 bases from J, with 20 bases in between. Germline CDR1 and CDR2: MDHEN and SYDVKM. The CDR3 reads CASSTNLEGMGKLFF. The CDR3 DNA reads TGTGCCAGCAGTACCAACCTTGAGGGGATGGGAAAACTGTTTTTT. Combining the CDR3 with reference TRBV28 and TRBJ1-4 gives the whole variable domain DVKVTQSSRYLVKRTGEKVFLECVQDMDHENMFWYRQDPGLGLRLIYFSYDVKMKEKGDIPEGYSVSREKKERFSLILESASTNQTSMYLCASSTNLEGMGKLFFGSGTQLSVL.

The chain couples TRBV7-2 to TRBJ2-5; no clear D gene. The CDR3 totals 13 residues. Germline V lookup: CDR1 SGHTA, CDR2 FQGNSA. The V end was cut by 5 bases, the J end by 3 bases, with 10 bases between. The CDR3 sequence: CASSPRLKETQYF. The CDR3 region has the DNA TGTGCCAGCAGCCCCCGCTTAAAAGAGACCCAGTACTTC. The full variable domain, in which reference TRBV7-2 and TRBJ2-5 provide the parts outside the CDR3, is GAGVSQSPSNKVTEKGKDVELRCDPISGHTALYWYRQSLGQGLEFLIYFQGNSAPDKSGLPSDRFSAERTGGSVSTLTIQRTQQEDSAVYLCASSPRLKETQYFGPGTRLLVL.

The chain carries TRBV15 and TRBJ2-7, with a weak D call TRBD1 (6 bases). V was shortened by 0 bases and J by 4 bases, with 10 bases between the two germline ends. This CDR3 contains 14 residues. CDR1 and CDR2 (germline): LNHNV, YYDKDF (reference sequence). CDR3 nucleotide sequence: TGTGCCACCAGCAGAGATCCGGACAGTTACGAGCAGTACTTC. Amino acids: CATSRDPDSYEQYF.

This clonotype occurred a few times. The CDR3 DNA is TGCGCCAGCTCCTACAGGGGTACGGAGACCCAGTACTTC. Its translation is CASSYRGTETQYF. The rearrangement uses TRBV5-1 and TRBJ2-5; 7 bases are shared with TRBD1. Germline V gives CDR1 SGHRS, CDR2 YFSETQ. The trim removed 7 bases at V and 5 bases at J, leaving 8 bases unmatched. There are 13 residues in the CDR3. Together with reference TRBV5-1 and TRBJ2-5, the CDR3 gives the full variable domain: KAGVTQTPRYLIKTRGQQVTLSCSPISGHRSVSWYQQTPGQGLQFLFEYFSETQRNKGNFPGRFSGRQFSNSRSEMNVSTLELGDSALYLCASSYRGTETQYFGPGTRLLVL.

There are many counts of this clonotype. V is TRBV5-1 and J is TRBJ2-5; 7 nucleotides line up with TRBD2. The J segment lost 3 bases and the V segment lost 4 bases, leaving 9 bases of the junction unmatched. The CDR3 covers 15 residues. Germline values: CDR1 SGHRS, CDR2 YFSETQ. The CDR3 spells CASSTLSGKKETQYF. CDR3 DNA sequence: TGCGCCAGCAGCACCTTAAGCGGGAAGAAAGAGACCCAGTACTTC.

The V call is TRBV7-2, the J call TRBJ2-1, with a tentative D call TRBD2 (5 bases). The CDR3 consists of 12 residues. Germline V gives CDR1 SGHTA, CDR2 FQGNSA. V was cut by 8 bases and J by 2 bases, with 7 bases left in between. CDR3 residues: CASGSPYNEQFF. The CDR3 nucleotides read TGTGCCAGCGGGAGCCCCTACAATGAGCAGTTCTTC.

This clonotype occurred once. The V call is TRBV20-1, the J call TRBJ1-1; 9 bases line up with TRBD1. This CDR3 region has 14 residues. J lost 5 bases, V lost 1 base, and 5 bases had no gene match. In germline, CDR1 is DFQATT, CDR2 SNEGSKA (reference sequence). This chain's CDR3 is CSARATGGWTEAFF. In DNA form, the CDR3 reads TGCAGTGCTAGAGCAACAGGGGGCTGGACTGAAGCTTTCTTT.

The chain links TRBV6-5 to TRBJ2-5; perhaps TRBD2 as D (5 bases). The last part of the DNA fits TRBJ2-1 better; the J call may be wrong. The CDR3 sequence is 15 residues long. Per germline, CDR1 MNHEY and CDR2 SVGAGI. The CDR3 loop reads CASSYREKAYNEQFF. The CDR3 region has the DNA TGTGCCAGCAGTTACAGGGAGAAGGCCTACAATGAGCAGTTCTTC.